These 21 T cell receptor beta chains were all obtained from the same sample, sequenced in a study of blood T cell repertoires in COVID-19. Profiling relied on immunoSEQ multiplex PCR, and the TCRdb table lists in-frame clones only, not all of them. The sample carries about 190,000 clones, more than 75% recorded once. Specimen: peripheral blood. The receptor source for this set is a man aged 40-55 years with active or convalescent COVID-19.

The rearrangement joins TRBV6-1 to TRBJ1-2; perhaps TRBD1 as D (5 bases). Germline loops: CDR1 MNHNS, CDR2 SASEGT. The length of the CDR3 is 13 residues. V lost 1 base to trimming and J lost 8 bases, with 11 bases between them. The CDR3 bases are TGTGCCAGCAGTGAAGGGCAGGGATGGGGCTACACCTTC. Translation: CASSEGQGWGYTF.

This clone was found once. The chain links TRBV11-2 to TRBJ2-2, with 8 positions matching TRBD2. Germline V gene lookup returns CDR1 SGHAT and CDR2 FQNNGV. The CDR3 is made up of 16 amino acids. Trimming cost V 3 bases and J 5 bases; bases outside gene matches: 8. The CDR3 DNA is TGTGCCAGCAGCTTTCCCTCGGGGGGGAGGACCGGGGAGCTGTTTTTT. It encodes CASSFPSGGRTGELFF.

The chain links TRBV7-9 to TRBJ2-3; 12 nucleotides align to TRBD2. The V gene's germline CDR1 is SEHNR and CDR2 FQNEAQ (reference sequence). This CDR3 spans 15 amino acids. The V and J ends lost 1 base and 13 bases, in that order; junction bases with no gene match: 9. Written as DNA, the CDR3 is TGTGCCAGCAGCTTAGGGGCGACTAGCGGGGGCCGGGAGTATTTT. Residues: CASSLGATSGGREYF.

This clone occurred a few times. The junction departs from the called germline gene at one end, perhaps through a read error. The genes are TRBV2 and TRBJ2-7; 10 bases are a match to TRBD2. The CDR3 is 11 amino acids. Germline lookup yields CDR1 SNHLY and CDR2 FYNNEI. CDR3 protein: CASRLAGALHF. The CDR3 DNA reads TGTGCCAGCAGGCTAGCGGGGGCCCTACACTTC.

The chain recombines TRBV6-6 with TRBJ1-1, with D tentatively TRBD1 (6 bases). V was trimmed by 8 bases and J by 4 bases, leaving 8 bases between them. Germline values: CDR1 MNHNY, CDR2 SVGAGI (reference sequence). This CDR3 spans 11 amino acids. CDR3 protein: CASQGSTEAFF. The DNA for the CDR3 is TGTGCCAGCCAGGGGAGCACTGAAGCTTTCTTT.

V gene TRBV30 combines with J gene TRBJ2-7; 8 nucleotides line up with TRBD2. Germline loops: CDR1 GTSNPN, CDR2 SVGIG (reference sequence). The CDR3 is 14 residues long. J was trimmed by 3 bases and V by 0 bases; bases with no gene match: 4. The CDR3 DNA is TGTGCCTGGAGTGTAGCGGGGGTAATCTACGAGCAGTACTTC. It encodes CAWSVAGVIYEQYF.

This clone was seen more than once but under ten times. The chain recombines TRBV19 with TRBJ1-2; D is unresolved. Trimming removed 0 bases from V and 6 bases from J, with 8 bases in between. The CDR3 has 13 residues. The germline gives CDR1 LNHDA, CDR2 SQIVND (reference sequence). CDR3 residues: CASSIDLRDGYTF. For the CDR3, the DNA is TGTGCCAGTAGTATAGATCTACGGGATGGCTACACCTTC.

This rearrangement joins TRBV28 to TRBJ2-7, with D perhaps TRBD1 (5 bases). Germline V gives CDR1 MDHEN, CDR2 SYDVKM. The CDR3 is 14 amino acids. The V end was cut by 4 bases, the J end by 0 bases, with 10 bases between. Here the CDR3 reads CASSSGSSSYEQYF. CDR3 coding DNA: TGTGCCAGCAGTTCAGGGTCTTCCTCCTACGAGCAGTACTTC.

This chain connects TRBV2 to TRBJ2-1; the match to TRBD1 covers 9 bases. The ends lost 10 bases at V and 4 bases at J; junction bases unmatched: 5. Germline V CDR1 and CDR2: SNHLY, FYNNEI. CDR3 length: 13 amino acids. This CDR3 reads CAKGTGRYNEQFF. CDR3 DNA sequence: TGTGCCAAAGGGACAGGGAGATACAATGAGCAGTTCTTC.

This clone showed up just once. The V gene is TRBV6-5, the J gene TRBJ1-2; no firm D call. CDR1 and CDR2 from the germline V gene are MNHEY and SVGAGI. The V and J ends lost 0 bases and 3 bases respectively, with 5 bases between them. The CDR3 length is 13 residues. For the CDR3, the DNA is TGTGCCAGCAGTTACTCGGCGGACTATGGCTACACCTTC. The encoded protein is CASSYSADYGYTF.

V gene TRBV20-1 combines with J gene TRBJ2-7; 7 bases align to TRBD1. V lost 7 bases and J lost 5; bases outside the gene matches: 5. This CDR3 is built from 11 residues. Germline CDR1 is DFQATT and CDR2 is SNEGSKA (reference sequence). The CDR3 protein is CSGGQVDEQYF. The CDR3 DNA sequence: TGCAGTGGCGGACAGGTCGACGAGCAGTACTTC.

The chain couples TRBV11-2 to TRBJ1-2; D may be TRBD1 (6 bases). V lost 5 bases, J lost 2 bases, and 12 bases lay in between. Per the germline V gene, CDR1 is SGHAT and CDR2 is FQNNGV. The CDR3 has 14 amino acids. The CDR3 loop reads CASSLDRFNYGYTF. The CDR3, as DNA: TGTGCCAGCAGCCTTGACAGGTTCAACTATGGCTACACCTTC.

The CDR3 region is CASSQENRRYNEQFF. Written as DNA, the CDR3 is TGCGCCAGCAGCCAAGAAAACAGACGGTACAATGAGCAGTTCTTC. This rearrangement joins TRBV4-3 to TRBJ2-1; D gene ambiguous. CDR3 length: 15 amino acids. Germline V gives CDR1 LGHNA, CDR2 YSLEER. V was pared by 0 bases and J by 4 bases, with 10 bases between.

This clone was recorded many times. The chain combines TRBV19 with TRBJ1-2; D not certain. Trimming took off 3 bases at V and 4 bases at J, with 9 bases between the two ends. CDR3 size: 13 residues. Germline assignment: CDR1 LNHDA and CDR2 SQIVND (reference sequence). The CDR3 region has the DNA TGTGCCAGTAGTATGAACACCGTCTATGGCTACACCTTC. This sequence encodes CASSMNTVYGYTF.

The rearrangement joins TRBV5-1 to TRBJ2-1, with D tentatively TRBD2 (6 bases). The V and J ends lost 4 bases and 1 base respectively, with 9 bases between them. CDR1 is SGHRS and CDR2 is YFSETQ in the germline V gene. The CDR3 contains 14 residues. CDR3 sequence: CASSPTSSYNEQFF. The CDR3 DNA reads TGCGCCAGCAGCCCGACTAGTTCCTACAATGAGCAGTTCTTC.

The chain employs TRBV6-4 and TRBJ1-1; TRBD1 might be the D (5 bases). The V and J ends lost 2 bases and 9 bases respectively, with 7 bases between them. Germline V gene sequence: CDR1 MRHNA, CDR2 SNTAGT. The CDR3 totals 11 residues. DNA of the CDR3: TGTGCCAGCAGTGACGGGGGGAAAGCTTTCTTT. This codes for CASSDGGKAFF.

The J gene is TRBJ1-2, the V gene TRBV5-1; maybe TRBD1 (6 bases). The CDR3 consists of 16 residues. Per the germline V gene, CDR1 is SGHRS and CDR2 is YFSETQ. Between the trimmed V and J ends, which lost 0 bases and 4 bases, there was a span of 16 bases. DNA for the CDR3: TGCGCCAGCAGCTTGGAGGCGGGGGCGCTGAGCTATGGCTACACCTTC. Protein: CASSLEAGALSYGYTF.

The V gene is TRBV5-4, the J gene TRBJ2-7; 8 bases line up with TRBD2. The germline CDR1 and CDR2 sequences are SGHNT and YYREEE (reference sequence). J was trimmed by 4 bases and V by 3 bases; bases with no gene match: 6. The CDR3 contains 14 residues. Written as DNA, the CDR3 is TGTGCCAGCAGCTCCAGGGAGCGGGGGTACGAGCAGTACTTC. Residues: CASSSRERGYEQYF.

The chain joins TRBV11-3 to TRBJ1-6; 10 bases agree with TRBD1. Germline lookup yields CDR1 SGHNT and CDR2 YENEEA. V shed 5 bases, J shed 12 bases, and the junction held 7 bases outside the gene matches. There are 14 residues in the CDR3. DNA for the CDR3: TGTGCCAGCAGCACGACAGGGGGCAAAGGACCCCTCCACTTT. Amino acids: CASSTTGGKGPLHF.

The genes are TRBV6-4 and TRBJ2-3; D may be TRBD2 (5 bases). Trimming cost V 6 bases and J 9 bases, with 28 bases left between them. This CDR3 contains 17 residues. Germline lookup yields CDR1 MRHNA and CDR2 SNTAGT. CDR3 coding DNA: TGTGCCAGCAGCGGGATGGAGATTCAGGAATTCGGGATGACGCAGTATTTT. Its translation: CASSGMEIQEFGMTQYF.

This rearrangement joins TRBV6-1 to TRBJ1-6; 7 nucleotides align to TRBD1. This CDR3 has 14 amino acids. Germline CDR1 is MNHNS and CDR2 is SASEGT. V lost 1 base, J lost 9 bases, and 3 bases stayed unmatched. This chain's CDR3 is CASSEDRGGSPLHF. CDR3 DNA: TGTGCCAGCAGTGAAGACAGGGGAGGTTCACCCCTCCACTTT.